This entry lists 19 T cell receptor beta chains sequenced from one sample in a study of blood T cell repertoires in COVID-19. TCRdb's table, derived via immunoSEQ multiplex PCR, lists solely in-frame clones and lacks some. The repertoire holds 250,000 to 300,000 clones, with 85% to 90% as singletons. The sample taken for sequencing was peripheral blood. Source of these receptors: a woman aged 45 to 65 with COVID-19, enrolled during active disease.

This rearrangement joins TRBV24-1 to TRBJ2-1; 8 positions match TRBD1. With V trimmed by 4 bases and J by 4 bases, 14 bases remained unmatched. There are 18 residues in the CDR3. In germline, CDR1 is KGHDR, CDR2 SFDVKD. The CDR3 nucleotides are TGTGCCACCAGTGACCCGACGACGCACCGGGACAGGTACAATGAGCAGTTCTTC. The encoded protein is CATSDPTTHRDRYNEQFF.

V gene TRBV9 combines with J gene TRBJ2-7, with D maybe TRBD1 (6 bases). V lost 0 bases, J lost 5 bases, and 12 bases lay in between. The CDR3 spans 14 residues. Germline values: CDR1 SGDLS, CDR2 YYNGEE. The CDR3 loop is CASSVGQVGNEQYF. The CDR3, as DNA: TGTGCCAGCAGCGTAGGACAGGTAGGGAACGAGCAGTACTTC.

The chain links TRBV7-2 to TRBJ2-5, with 9 bases aligning to TRBD1. The CDR3 extends over 16 amino acids. V was clipped by 5 bases and J by 5 bases; unmatched bases: 12. CDR1 and CDR2 from the germline V gene are SGHTA and FQGNSA. CDR3 sequence: CASSPRTGGIAETQYF. As DNA, the CDR3 is TGTGCCAGCAGCCCCCGTACAGGGGGCATCGCGGAGACCCAGTACTTC.

This clone showed up just once. The V and J genes are TRBV19 and TRBJ1-2; tentative D call: TRBD1 (5 bases). The V end lost 7 bases, the J end lost 5 bases, and 23 bases lay between the germline ends. Looked up from germline, CDR1 is LNHDA and CDR2 is SQIVND (reference sequence). The CDR3 consists of 16 residues. The CDR3 nucleotides are TGTGCCAGTAATGGTGCAGGGCGCGAGAGAGGATATGGCTACACCTTC. It specifies CASNGAGRERGYGYTF.

There are a few counts of this clone. This chain connects TRBV5-4 to TRBJ2-3; no clear D gene. The CDR3 spans 11 residues. Germline V CDR1 and CDR2: SGHNT, YYREEE (reference sequence). V lost 2 bases to trimming and J lost 4 bases, with 2 bases between them. The CDR3 DNA reads TGTGCCAGCAGCTTCGCAGATACGCAGTATTTT. Its protein product is CASSFADTQYF.

This rearrangement joins TRBV6-1 to TRBJ2-1; no definite D call. The germline V gene has CDR1 MNHNS and CDR2 SASEGT. Between the trimmed V and J ends, which lost 2 bases and 0 bases, there was a span of 8 bases. The CDR3 loop spans 15 amino acids. The CDR3 DNA reads as TGTGCCAGCAGTGAACGCGTAGCCTCCTACAATGAGCAGTTCTTC. It codes for CASSERVASYNEQFF.

Points on this clone: Distinct nucleotide sequences in the sample also encode this CDR3. The chain has TRBV7-9 and TRBJ2-5; TRBD1 is a possible D gene (5 bases). V lost 0 bases to trimming and J lost 2 bases, with 10 bases between them. The CDR3 runs to 15 residues. Germline CDR1 is SEHNR and CDR2 is FQNEAQ (reference sequence). For the CDR3, the DNA is TGTGCCAGCAGCTTAGCGCTAACAGGTCAAGAGACCCAGTACTTC. This sequence encodes CASSLALTGQETQYF.

This chain joins TRBV7-9 and TRBJ1-2, with a weak D call TRBD1 (6 bases). The CDR3 totals 14 residues. Germline V gives CDR1 SEHNR, CDR2 FQNEAQ (reference sequence). Trimming took off 5 bases at V and 9 bases at J, with 19 bases between the two ends. The CDR3 spells CASSPRGTRVSYTF. CDR3 nucleotides: TGTGCCAGCAGCCCCAGGGGTACGAGGGTGAGCTACACCTTC.

The rearrangement uses TRBV6-5 and TRBJ1-1; tentatively, D is TRBD1 (5 bases). Trimming removed 2 bases at V and 6 bases at J, with 16 bases between. The CDR3 has 15 amino acids. The germline V gene encodes CDR1 MNHEY and CDR2 SVGAGI. The CDR3 loop is CASSYASGNRPEAFF. In DNA, the CDR3 is TGTGCCAGCAGTTACGCGTCAGGGAACCGTCCTGAAGCTTTCTTT.

This clone occurred once. This rearrangement joins TRBV15 to TRBJ1-1, with a tentative D call TRBD1 (5 bases). Trimming shortened V by 0 bases and J by 4 bases, and 9 bases separated the two germline ends. Germline V gene lookup returns CDR1 LNHNV and CDR2 YYDKDF (reference sequence). This CDR3 has 14 residues. In DNA form, the CDR3 reads TGTGCCACCAGCAGAGATCCGGGGGGCACTGAAGCTTTCTTT. Amino acid sequence: CATSRDPGGTEAFF.

This chain joins TRBV5-1 and TRBJ1-2, with TRBD1 matching over 7 bases. Germline V gene data show CDR1 as SGHRS and CDR2 as YFSETQ. Losses at the gene ends were 6 bases for V and 2 bases for J; bases not matched to a gene: 10. This CDR3 spans 15 amino acids. CDR3: CASTLGLGGNYGYTF. The CDR3 nucleotides read TGCGCCAGCACCCTAGGGTTAGGGGGCAACTATGGCTACACCTTC. The full variable domain, in which reference TRBV5-1 and TRBJ1-2 provide the parts outside the CDR3, is KAGVTQTPRYLIKTRGQQVTLSCSPISGHRSVSWYQQTPGQGLQFLFEYFSETQRNKGNFPGRFSGRQFSNSRSEMNVSTLELGDSALYLCASTLGLGGNYGYTFGSGTRLTVV.

CDR3 loop: CASSSTQFDGNTIYF. CDR3 nucleotides: TGCGCCAGCAGCTCGACACAGTTTGATGGAAACACCATATATTTT. This sequence joins TRBV5-1 and TRBJ1-3; D uncertain. Germline loops: CDR1 SGHRS, CDR2 YFSETQ. The germline V and J ends were trimmed by 3 bases and 3 bases, with 13 bases remaining between them. This CDR3 is 15 amino acids long.

The rearrangement uses TRBV3-1 (or the pseudogene TRBV3-2) and TRBJ1-6, with a tentative D call TRBD1 (6 bases). The CDR3 has 14 amino acids. CDR1 is LGHDT, CDR2 YNNKEL, per germline (reference sequence). V lost 1 base and J lost 7, with 8 bases in between. CDR3 sequence: CASSQARGNSPLHF. As DNA, the CDR3 is TGTGCCAGCAGCCAAGCTAGGGGGAATTCACCCCTCCACTTT.

The CDR3 DNA follows: TGCAGCGTTGAACGGCACGGGGGGCGCACAGATACGCAGTATTTT. The encoded protein is CSVERHGGRTDTQYF. The J gene is TRBJ2-3, the V gene TRBV29-1; D might be TRBD2 (7 bases). V was shortened by 2 bases and J by 1 base, with 13 bases between the two germline ends. The length of the CDR3 is 15 residues. CDR1 SQVTM and CDR2 ANQGSEA come from the germline V gene.

V usage is TRBV5-5 and J usage is TRBJ2-5; 9 bases agree with TRBD2. Germline values: CDR1 SGHKS, CDR2 YYEKEE (reference sequence). Trimming at V came to 6 bases and at J to 0 bases, leaving 6 bases not matched to a gene. The CDR3 consists of 15 residues. This CDR3 reads CASKMPSGNQETQYF. The CDR3 region has the DNA TGTGCCAGCAAGATGCCTAGCGGGAACCAAGAGACCCAGTACTTC.

Written as DNA, the CDR3 is TGTGCCAGCAGTCCTGGAGGGGCACGGGATCAGCCCCAGCATTTT. This sequence encodes CASSPGGARDQPQHF. The chain links TRBV28 to TRBJ1-5, with a possible D match to TRBD1 (5 bases). The CDR3 sequence is 15 residues long. Trimming took off 5 bases at V and 5 bases at J, with 16 bases between the two ends. Germline CDR1 reads MDHEN; CDR2 reads SYDVKM.

The J gene is TRBJ1-4, the V gene TRBV18; D is unresolved. Germline V gene data show CDR1 as KGHSH and CDR2 as LQKENI. There are 15 residues in the CDR3. Between the trimmed V and J ends, which lost 6 bases and 0 bases, there was a span of 11 bases. The CDR3 sequence is CASSLRVSTNEKLFF. The CDR3 DNA is TGTGCCAGCTCTCTGAGGGTCTCAACTAATGAAAAACTGTTTTTT.

Worth noting for this clone: This specimen includes other DNA sequences encoding the same CDR3. V gene TRBV6-2 or TRBV6-3 combines with J gene TRBJ2-7; 9 nucleotides agree with TRBD2. The CDR3 is made up of 15 amino acids. Germline CDR1 is MNHEY and CDR2 is SVGEGT. Germline trimming cut 5 bases from V and 2 bases from J; bases unmatched to any gene: 7. The CDR3 sequence is CASSPAAGGPYEQYF. Written as DNA, the CDR3 is TGTGCCAGCAGTCCCGCGGCGGGAGGGCCCTACGAGCAGTACTTC.

This clone has only one observation. The chain links TRBV7-2 to TRBJ2-1; D remains ambiguous. Looked up from germline, CDR1 is SGHTA and CDR2 is FQGNSA. The CDR3 is 15 amino acids. V dropped 1 base and J dropped 3 bases, with 10 bases sitting between them. The CDR3 sequence: CASSLGGDFYNEQFF. The CDR3 DNA is TGTGCCAGCAGCTTAGGTGGAGATTTCTACAATGAGCAGTTCTTC.